Listed here are 24 T cell receptor beta chains from one sample, sequenced in a study of T cell responses to AZD1222 COVID-19 vaccine. Some clones are missing from TCRdb's copy, which holds only in-frame ones; the method was immunoSEQ multiplex PCR. The table includes roughly 150,000 clones, about nine tenths detected once. The sequencing used peripheral blood, collected on day 0 of MenACWY control vaccination. These receptors were taken from an adult in good health.

The gene calls are TRBV19 and TRBJ1-1; 8 nucleotides line up with TRBD1. J gave up 10 bases and V 3 bases, and 10 bases lay outside the gene matches. Germline lookup yields CDR1 LNHDA and CDR2 SQIVND (reference sequence). CDR3 length equals 14 residues. DNA of the CDR3: TGTGCCAGTAGTATCTCCGAGACAGGGGAGGGAGCTTTCTTT. It translates to CASSISETGEGAFF.

The chain recombines TRBV6-5 with TRBJ1-1, with D perhaps TRBD1 (5 bases). V was shortened by 6 bases and J by 7 bases, with 18 bases between the two germline ends. Germline CDR1 is MNHEY and CDR2 is SVGAGI. The CDR3 contains 14 residues. The CDR3 DNA reads TGTGCCAGCAGCCGATGGGGCGGCAATAATGAAGCTTTCTTT. Amino acid sequence: CASSRWGGNNEAFF.

This clone was seen a handful of times. The chain employs TRBV2 and TRBJ1-1; perhaps TRBD1 as D (5 bases). The CDR3 contains 14 residues. V was cut by 5 bases and J by 0 bases, with 10 bases left in between. Germline lookup yields CDR1 SNHLY and CDR2 FYNNEI. The CDR3 DNA is TGTGCCAGCAGTTTAGACAGCTTGAACACTGAAGCTTTCTTT. This codes for CASSLDSLNTEAFF. Combining the CDR3 with reference TRBV2 and TRBJ1-1 gives the whole variable domain EPEVTQTPSHQVTQMGQEVILRCVPISNHLYFYWYRQILGQKVEFLVSFYNNEISEKSEIFDDQFSVERPDGSNFTLKIRSTKLEDSAMYFCASSLDSLNTEAFFGQGTRLTVV.

The chain joins TRBV15 to TRBJ2-1, with D possibly matching TRBD2 (7 bases). CDR1 LNHNV and CDR2 YYDKDF come from the germline V gene (reference sequence). With 2 bases removed from V and 2 bases from J, the gap between germline ends came to 16 bases. The CDR3 length is 17 residues. CDR3 DNA sequence: TGTGCCACCAGCAGAAGCGCCGGGGGGCGAACCTACAATGAGCAGTTCTTC. Translating it yields CATSRSAGGRTYNEQFF. The full variable domain, rest sourced from reference TRBV15 and TRBJ2-1, is DAMVIQNPRYQVTQFGKPVTLSCSQTLNHNVMYWYQQKSSQAPKLLFHYYDKDFNNEADTPDNFQSRRPNTSFCFLDIRSPGLGDTAMYLCATSRSAGGRTYNEQFFGPGTRLTVL.

The J gene is TRBJ2-3, the V gene TRBV6-4, with 10 bases fitting TRBD2. The CDR3 extends over 17 amino acids. V was pared by 3 bases and J by 1 base, with 7 bases of the junction left unmatched. Germline CDR1 reads MRHNA; CDR2 reads SNTAGT. The CDR3 coding sequence is TGTGCCAGCAGTGAGTCGCCTAGCGGGGGAGGCACAGATACGCAGTATTTT. It encodes CASSESPSGGGTDTQYF.

The chain uses TRBV5-6 and TRBJ1-5; D is unresolved. CDR1 SGHDT and CDR2 YYEEEE come from the germline V gene. The CDR3 has 15 amino acids. V lost 2 bases and J lost 4, with 13 bases in between. CDR3 sequence reads: CASSFRKASNQPQHF. CDR3 nucleotide sequence: TGTGCCAGCAGCTTTCGAAAGGCGTCTAATCAGCCCCAGCATTTT.

The chain has TRBV10-3 and TRBJ2-1; 7 nucleotides line up with TRBD2. Germline V gene sequence: CDR1 ENHRY, CDR2 SYGVKD. This CDR3 contains 15 residues. Trimming removed 3 bases from V and 7 bases from J; junction bases left unmatched: 9. The CDR3: CAISDLSGYNNEQFF. CDR3 bases: TGTGCCATCAGTGATCTTAGCGGGTATAATAATGAGCAGTTCTTC.

V gene TRBV29-1 combines with J gene TRBJ2-6; no definite D call. CDR3 length equals 15 residues. Germline CDR1 reads SQVTM; CDR2 reads ANQGSEA. The germline V and J ends were trimmed by 6 bases and 0 bases, with 12 bases remaining between them. DNA for the CDR3: TGCAGCGTGAGAGTGGTTGTCTCTGGGGCCAACGTCCTGACTTTC. The encoded protein is CSVRVVVSGANVLTF.

J is TRBJ2-1 and V is TRBV9; D might be TRBD2 (5 bases). This CDR3 contains 16 residues. Germline loops: CDR1 SGDLS, CDR2 YYNGEE. Trimming took 4 bases from V and 6 from J, leaving 20 bases between them. The chain's CDR3 is CASSISPSLGSNEQFF. The CDR3 nucleotides are TGTGCCAGCAGCATAAGCCCTTCACTAGGCAGCAATGAGCAGTTCTTC.

This clone has just one count. The J gene is TRBJ2-1, the V gene TRBV24-1; 11 bases map to TRBD2. Germline values: CDR1 KGHDR, CDR2 SFDVKD. V shed 3 bases, J shed 4 bases, and the junction held 7 bases outside the gene matches. CDR3 length equals 17 residues. The CDR3 nucleotides read TGTGCCACCAGTGATCCTAGTACTAGCGGGGGATACAATGAGCAGTTCTTC. Its translation is CATSDPSTSGGYNEQFF.

V gene TRBV7-3 combines with J gene TRBJ2-7, with D perhaps given as TRBD1 or TRBD2 (6 bases each). CDR1 and CDR2 (germline): SGHTA, FQGTGA. The CDR3 consists of 15 residues. The V and J ends lost 5 bases and 0 bases respectively, with 14 bases between them. The CDR3 protein is CASSPRGGSSYEQYF. CDR3 nucleotides: TGTGCCAGCAGCCCCCGAGGGGGGAGCTCCTACGAGCAGTACTTC.

The genes are TRBV28 and TRBJ2-7; the D is unclear. Germline-derived CDR1 and CDR2 are MDHEN and SYDVKM. V gave up 4 bases and J gave up 7 bases, with 8 bases separating them. The CDR3 runs to 11 residues. CDR3 bases: TGTGCCAGCAGTTCACACCAAGAGCAGTACTTC. It codes for CASSSHQEQYF.

The chain carries TRBV2 and TRBJ2-3, with D possibly matching TRBD2 (6 bases). The V end lost 0 bases, the J end lost 0 bases, and 13 bases lay between the germline ends. This CDR3 is built from 17 residues. The germline CDR1 and CDR2 sequences are SNHLY and FYNNEI. The CDR3: CASSEAARLESTDTQYF. Here the CDR3 DNA reads TGTGCCAGCAGTGAAGCAGCCCGACTAGAAAGCACAGATACGCAGTATTTT. Filled out from reference TRBV2 and TRBJ2-3, the complete variable domain reads EPEVTQTPSHQVTQMGQEVILRCVPISNHLYFYWYRQILGQKVEFLVSFYNNEISEKSEIFDDQFSVERPDGSNFTLKIRSTKLEDSAMYFCASSEAARLESTDTQYFGPGTRLTVL.

V and J are TRBV19 and TRBJ2-1; no clear D gene. Germline V gene lookup returns CDR1 LNHDA and CDR2 SQIVND (reference sequence). V was pared by 3 bases and J by 14 bases, with 17 bases between. The CDR3 has 13 residues. The CDR3 spells CASSISVVSVEFF. The CDR3 DNA reads TGTGCCAGTAGTATCTCGGTGGTCTCCGTGGAGTTCTTC.

J is TRBJ2-6 and V is TRBV6-2 or TRBV6-3; D not certain. Between the trimmed V and J ends, which lost 2 bases and 2 bases, there was a span of 7 bases. Germline V gene sequence: CDR1 MNHEY, CDR2 SVGEGT. The CDR3 loop spans 15 amino acids. CDR3 residues: CASSYGRAGANVLTF. The CDR3 nucleotides read TGTGCCAGCAGTTACGGCCGGGCTGGGGCCAACGTCCTGACTTTC.

CDR3 residues: CASKISLPGLDGYTF. DNA of the CDR3: TGTGCCAGTAAGATAAGTCTTCCGGGACTGGATGGCTACACCTTC. This chain connects TRBV6-5 to TRBJ1-2, with a weak D call TRBD1 (5 bases). With 9 bases removed from V and 6 bases from J, the gap between germline ends came to 23 bases. Germline V gene lookup returns CDR1 MNHEY and CDR2 SVGAGI. The CDR3 length is 15 residues.

The table lists this clone with a count of one. This chain connects TRBV4-2 to TRBJ1-5; tentatively, D is TRBD1 (5 bases). In germline, CDR1 is LGHNA, CDR2 YNFKEQ. This CDR3 is 15 amino acids long. V was clipped by 0 bases and J by 9 bases, with 15 bases between them. CDR3 nucleotides: TGTGCCAGCAGCCAAGACGGCCAGGGAGGTAGGCCCCAGCATTTT. Amino acid sequence: CASSQDGQGGRPQHF.

The table lists this clone with a count of one. V usage is TRBV6-2 or TRBV6-3 and J usage is TRBJ1-1; D unresolved. The CDR3 contains 15 residues. Germline assignment: CDR1 MNHEY and CDR2 SVGEGT. V gave up 5 bases and J gave up 0 bases, with 13 bases separating them. CDR3 sequence (DNA): TGTGCCAGCAGTCCCAAATTAGGAGTGAACACTGAAGCTTTCTTT. It specifies CASSPKLGVNTEAFF.

V gene TRBV7-3 combines with J gene TRBJ2-1; possibly TRBD1 for D (5 bases). The V end lost 4 bases, the J end lost 0 bases, and 10 bases lay between the germline ends. Germline CDR1 and CDR2: SGHTA and FQGTGA. This CDR3 has 15 amino acids. The DNA for the CDR3 is TGTGCCAGCAGCTCCAGGGCTAGCTCCTACAATGAGCAGTTCTTC. Translating it yields CASSSRASSYNEQFF.

This clone has a single count. This sequence joins TRBV11-3 and TRBJ2-3; no clear D. The germline V gene has CDR1 SGHNT and CDR2 YENEEA. This CDR3 has 14 amino acids. V was shortened by 1 base and J by 1 base, with 6 bases between the two germline ends. CDR3 nucleotides: TGTGCCAGCAGCTTAGGGTTCCGCACAGATACGCAGTATTTT. Protein sequence: CASSLGFRTDTQYF.

The rearrangement joins TRBV6-5 to TRBJ1-1; TRBD1 is a possible D gene (6 bases). Trimming took off 5 bases at V and 0 bases at J, with 10 bases between the two ends. The CDR3 loop spans 14 amino acids. The V gene's germline CDR1 is MNHEY and CDR2 SVGAGI. The CDR3 sequence is CASSRDMVNTEAFF. CDR3 sequence (DNA): TGTGCCAGCAGTAGGGACATGGTGAACACTGAAGCTTTCTTT.

The J gene is TRBJ1-5, the V gene TRBV7-2; TRBD1 might be the D (6 bases). Trimming took off 5 bases at V and 6 bases at J, with 11 bases between the two ends. This CDR3 has 13 amino acids. Per germline, CDR1 SGHTA and CDR2 FQGNSA. The DNA for the CDR3 is TGTGCCAGCAGCCGGGACATTCGTCAGCCCCAGCATTTT. It is translated as CASSRDIRQPQHF.

A few counts support this clone. The chain has TRBV3-1 (or the pseudogene TRBV3-2) and TRBJ2-2, with unresolved D. The germline V gene has CDR1 LGHDT and CDR2 YNNKEL (reference sequence). Trimming left V 1 base short and J 1 base short, with 4 bases between. The CDR3 is 14 residues long. As DNA, the CDR3 is TGTGCCAGCAGCCAAGTGAAGAACACCGGGGAGCTGTTTTTT. This codes for CASSQVKNTGELFF.

V usage is TRBV19 and J usage is TRBJ1-4; TRBD1 matches 10 bases. V gave up 8 bases and J gave up 7 bases; unmatched junction bases: 7. The germline V gene has CDR1 LNHDA and CDR2 SQIVND (reference sequence). The CDR3 is 14 residues long. In DNA, the CDR3 is TGTGCCAGTGCACCGGGACAGGGGAGTGAAAAACTGTTTTTT. Protein product: CASAPGQGSEKLFF.